The 27 T cell receptor beta chains below all came from one sample that was sequenced in a study of T cell responses to AZD1222 COVID-19 vaccine. The assay was immunoSEQ multiplex PCR, and TCRdb's table has in-frame clones only and misses some. The sample holds about 73,000 clones, about nine tenths seen once. The sample was peripheral blood, taken on day 0 of AZD1222 vaccination. The receptor set was obtained from an adult in good health.

This clone showed up just once. The genes are TRBV28 and TRBJ2-7; the D gene is possibly TRBD2 (6 bases). V was cut by 5 bases and J by 5 bases, with 19 bases left in between. CDR1 and CDR2 (germline): MDHEN, SYDVKM. The CDR3 is 15 residues long. CDR3 sequence: CASSQEVVIADEQYF. CDR3 coding DNA: TGTGCCAGCAGTCAAGAGGTTGTCATAGCGGACGAGCAGTACTTC.

V usage is TRBV7-9 and J usage is TRBJ2-5; 7 nucleotides align to TRBD1. After removal of 6 bases from V and 5 bases from J, the junction contained 9 bases not matched to a gene. Germline V gives CDR1 SEHNR, CDR2 FQNEAQ (reference sequence). This CDR3 comprises 14 residues. The CDR3 DNA reads as TGTGCCAGCAGGGGGCCAGGGGGTGGGGAGACCCAGTACTTC. Protein: CASRGPGGGETQYF. The variable domain in full, with the rest retrieved from reference TRBV7-9 and TRBJ2-5, is DTGVSQNPRHKITKRGQNVTFRCDPISEHNRLYWYRQTLGQGPEFLTYFQNEAQLEKSRLLSDRFSAERPKGSFSTLEIQRTEQGDSAMYLCASRGPGGGETQYFGPGTRLLVL.

This clone was seen only a few times. The V gene is TRBV5-5, the J gene TRBJ2-1, with 8 bases identical to TRBD2. The CDR3 is made up of 15 amino acids. The ends lost 2 bases at V and 2 bases at J; junction bases unmatched: 3. In germline, CDR1 is SGHKS, CDR2 YYEKEE (reference sequence). CDR3 sequence (DNA): TGTGCCAGCAGCTTCACCGGGGGGGCCTACAATGAGCAGTTCTTC. Its protein is CASSFTGGAYNEQFF. The full variable domain, in which reference TRBV5-5 and TRBJ2-1 provide the parts outside the CDR3, is DAGVTQSPTHLIKTRGQQVTLRCSPISGHKSVSWYQQVLGQGPQFIFQYYEKEERGRGNFPDRFSARQFPNYSSELNVNALLLGDSALYLCASSFTGGAYNEQFFGPGTRLTVL.

The chain combines TRBV30 with TRBJ1-5; 9 nucleotides agree with TRBD1. The CDR3 contains 16 residues. The V and J ends lost 4 bases and 0 bases, in that order; junction bases with no gene match: 7. Germline loops: CDR1 GTSNPN, CDR2 SVGIG (reference sequence). In DNA, the CDR3 is TGTGCCTGGACCTGGGACAGGGAATATAGCAATCAGCCCCAGCATTTT. Encoded protein: CAWTWDREYSNQPQHF.

The rearrangement joins TRBV6-5 to TRBJ1-2, with 9 nucleotides matching TRBD1. The CDR3 has 15 amino acids. The ends lost 6 bases at V and 8 bases at J; junction bases unmatched: 13. Germline V gene data show CDR1 as MNHEY and CDR2 as SVGAGI. The CDR3 reads CASSDGQGIWYGYTF. DNA of the CDR3: TGTGCCAGCAGCGACGGACAGGGGATTTGGTACGGCTACACCTTC.

V is TRBV25-1 and J is TRBJ2-7, with D possibly being TRBD1 or TRBD2 (5 bases each). From germline, CDR1 is MGHDK and CDR2 SYGVNS. The V end lost 2 bases, the J end lost 2 bases, and 10 bases lay between the germline ends. CDR3 length: 14 amino acids. The CDR3 sequence: CASSEGGGTYEQYF. DNA for the CDR3: TGTGCCAGCAGTGAAGGGGGTGGCACCTACGAGCAGTACTTC.

This sequence joins TRBV10-3 and TRBJ2-1; D is ambiguous. This CDR3 contains 13 residues. Germline CDR1 ENHRY, CDR2 SYGVKD. The ends were cut back, 4 bases at V and 5 bases at J, with 9 bases in the middle. For the CDR3, the DNA is TGTGCCATCAGTGCCCAATCCGACAATGAGCAGTTCTTC. Its protein is CAISAQSDNEQFF.

The V gene is TRBV29-1, the J gene TRBJ1-4; the D is unclear. There are 14 residues in the CDR3. CDR1 SQVTM and CDR2 ANQGSEA come from the germline V gene. V was shortened by 4 bases and J by 5 bases, with 14 bases between the two germline ends. Written as DNA, the CDR3 is TGCAGCGTTGTTATTGGGTTGGGAAATGAAAAACTGTTTTTT. It encodes CSVVIGLGNEKLFF.

This chain links TRBV4-3 with TRBJ1-2, with a tentative D call TRBD1 (6 bases). The CDR3 loop spans 14 amino acids. Germline lookup yields CDR1 LGHNA and CDR2 YSLEER. The germline V and J ends were trimmed by 0 bases and 3 bases, with 8 bases remaining between them. In DNA, the CDR3 is TGCGCCAGCAGCCAAGATTCAGGGGACTATGGCTACACCTTC. As protein: CASSQDSGDYGYTF.

The chain links TRBV11-1 to TRBJ1-5; D ambiguous. The CDR3 is 13 residues long. V dropped 4 bases and J dropped 5 bases, with 9 bases sitting between them. Germline V lookup: CDR1 SGHAT, CDR2 FQDESV (reference sequence). CDR3 nucleotides: TGTGCCAGCAGCTCCGAGAACGATCAGCCCCAGCATTTT. Its translation is CASSSENDQPQHF.

The rearrangement joins TRBV9 to TRBJ1-2; D not resolved. This CDR3 has 14 amino acids. V was shortened by 4 bases and J by 7 bases, with 17 bases between the two germline ends. Germline assignment: CDR1 SGDLS and CDR2 YYNGEE. The CDR3 spells CASSPYLQTSGYTF. CDR3 coding DNA: TGTGCCAGCAGCCCCTACTTGCAGACCAGTGGCTACACCTTC.

V and J are TRBV18 and TRBJ2-7; possibly TRBD2 for D (6 bases). Trimming pared 3 bases from V and 7 bases from J, leaving 13 bases between. CDR3 length equals 13 residues. Germline V lookup: CDR1 KGHSH, CDR2 LQKENI. The CDR3 bases are TGTGCCAGCTCACCCATAGGGAGGTATGAGCAGTACTTC. Protein sequence: CASSPIGRYEQYF.

The V gene is TRBV27, the J gene TRBJ2-3, with TRBD2 matching 10 bases. The CDR3 runs 15 residues. Losses at the gene ends were 8 bases for V and 1 base for J; bases not matched to a gene: 6. Looked up from germline, CDR1 is MNHEY and CDR2 is SMNVEV (reference sequence). CDR3 DNA sequence: TGTGCCAGCCGAGCCGGGACTAGCGGCACAGATACGCAGTATTTT. Encoded protein: CASRAGTSGTDTQYF.

This chain joins TRBV6-6 and TRBJ1-5; TRBD1 aligns across 7 bases. Germline-derived CDR1 and CDR2 are MNHNY and SVGAGI (reference sequence). The CDR3 is 13 amino acids. J was trimmed by 6 bases and V by 6 bases; bases with no gene match: 5. The CDR3 here is CASSWTGGQPQHF. The CDR3 bases are TGTGCCAGCAGCTGGACAGGCGGTCAGCCCCAGCATTTT.

The chain recombines TRBV30 with TRBJ2-7; no definite D call. The germline V gene encodes CDR1 GTSNPN and CDR2 SVGIG (reference sequence). The CDR3 length is 12 residues. V lost 6 bases, J lost 4 bases, and 13 bases lay in between. CDR3 sequence reads: CACTPGDYEQYF. For the CDR3, the DNA is TGTGCCTGCACGCCAGGAGATTACGAGCAGTACTTC.

The chain has TRBV6-5 and TRBJ1-1, with 10 bases matching TRBD1. Germline-derived CDR1 and CDR2 are MNHEY and SVGAGI. With 2 bases clipped from V and 0 bases from J, the junction kept 3 bases outside the gene matches. The CDR3 is 16 amino acids. Written as DNA, the CDR3 is TGTGCCAGCAGTTACCCAGGGACAGGGGTGAACACTGAAGCTTTCTTT. Translating it yields CASSYPGTGVNTEAFF.

The V and J genes are TRBV2 and TRBJ2-7; a weak D match, TRBD2 (5 bases). CDR1 and CDR2 from the germline V gene are SNHLY and FYNNEI. V was shortened by 7 bases and J by 6 bases, with 19 bases between the two germline ends. The CDR3 contains 14 residues. The CDR3, as DNA: TGTGCCAGCATCGCAGCGGACCGGTCCCCCGAGCAGTACTTC. It specifies CASIAADRSPEQYF.

This rearrangement joins TRBV7-8 to TRBJ1-5, with 8 bases matching TRBD1. Germline CDR1 and CDR2: SGHVS and FQNEAQ. V gave up 5 bases and J gave up 4 bases; unmatched junction bases: 7. The CDR3 consists of 15 residues. Written as DNA, the CDR3 is TGTGCCAGCAGCCGAGGGACAGGAGGAAATCAGCCCCAGCATTTT. Its translation: CASSRGTGGNQPQHF.

The V gene is TRBV6-5, the J gene TRBJ1-2; D is undetermined. V was cut by 4 bases and J by 3 bases, with 6 bases left in between. CDR1 is MNHEY, CDR2 SVGAGI, per germline. The CDR3 contains 12 residues. In DNA form, the CDR3 reads TGTGCCAGCAGTTCCCGGGACTATGGCTACACCTTC. This sequence encodes CASSSRDYGYTF.

CDR3 in DNA: TGTGCCAGCAGCGTATTCCCGAGTCCTACAAGGGCCCGCACAGATACGCAGTATTTT. As protein: CASSVFPSPTRARTDTQYF. The V call is TRBV9, the J call TRBJ2-3; D is unclear. V was shortened by 1 base and J by 1 base, with 22 bases between the two germline ends. CDR1 is SGDLS and CDR2 is YYNGEE in the germline V gene. CDR3 length equals 19 residues.

This clone showed up just a few times. This chain joins TRBV3-1 (or the pseudogene TRBV3-2) and TRBJ1-1; possible D gene TRBD1, 6 bases. Germline CDR1 LGHDT, CDR2 YNNKEL (reference sequence). Trimming stripped 0 bases from V and 8 bases from J, with 16 bases between. The CDR3 extends over 15 amino acids. The CDR3 reads CASSQESGARWEAFF. The CDR3 coding sequence is TGTGCCAGCAGCCAAGAATCAGGGGCTCGGTGGGAAGCTTTCTTT.

This CDR3 reads CASSLAGTGGTQTQYF. CDR3 sequence (DNA): TGTGCCAGCAGCTTAGCTGGGACAGGGGGCACACAGACCCAGTACTTC. The V and J genes are TRBV11-2 and TRBJ2-5; 12 bases map to TRBD1. This CDR3 region has 16 residues. Germline V gene lookup returns CDR1 SGHAT and CDR2 FQNNGV. V lost 1 base and J lost 6; bases outside the gene matches: 6.

This sequence joins TRBV5-4 and TRBJ2-1; 9 nucleotides agree with TRBD1. The CDR3 is made up of 15 amino acids. Per germline, CDR1 SGHNT and CDR2 YYREEE (reference sequence). V shed 4 bases and J 2 bases; nucleotides not matched to a gene: 4. CDR3 amino acids: CASSPGQGTYNEQFF. CDR3 nucleotides: TGTGCCAGCAGCCCGGGACAGGGTACCTACAATGAGCAGTTCTTC.

The chain is built from TRBV27 and TRBJ2-2; D could derive from TRBD1 or TRBD2 (5 bases each). The CDR3 length is 12 residues. With 3 bases removed from V and 6 bases from J, the gap between germline ends came to 5 bases. Germline V gene lookup returns CDR1 MNHEY and CDR2 SMNVEV (reference sequence). The CDR3 sequence is CASSLGPGELFF. The CDR3 coding sequence is TGTGCCAGCAGTTTGGGACCCGGGGAGCTGTTTTTT.

This clone was detected many times. The rearrangement joins TRBV6-4 to TRBJ2-3; TRBD2 aligns across 11 bases. Germline values: CDR1 MRHNA, CDR2 SNTAGT. The CDR3 is 16 residues long. Trimming removed 2 bases from V and 5 bases from J; junction bases left unmatched: 6. The CDR3 bases are TGTGCCAGCAGTGACGGTAGCGGGGGGGCCGTAGATACGCAGTATTTT. This gives the protein CASSDGSGGAVDTQYF.

The CDR3 loop reads CASSFSFNTEAFF. As DNA, the CDR3 is TGTGCCAGCAGCTTTTCCTTTAACACTGAAGCTTTCTTT. V and J are TRBV7-6 and TRBJ1-1; D is unclear. The length of the CDR3 is 13 residues. Germline-derived CDR1 and CDR2 are SGHVS and FNYEAQ. The V end lost 3 bases, the J end lost 2 bases, and 7 bases lay between the germline ends. Together with reference TRBV7-6 and TRBJ1-1, the CDR3 gives the full variable domain: GAGVSQSPRYKVTKRGQDVALRCDPISGHVSLYWYRQALGQGPEFLTYFNYEAQQDKSGLPNDRFSAERPEGSISTLTIQRTEQRDSAMYRCASSFSFNTEAFFGQGTRLTVV.

The gene calls are TRBV5-1 and TRBJ1-1, with D possibly TRBD1 on 6 matching bases. This CDR3 is built from 14 residues. Germline V lookup: CDR1 SGHRS, CDR2 YFSETQ. Trimming pared 0 bases from V and 5 bases from J, leaving 11 bases between. The chain's CDR3 is CASSLEGELTEAFF. The CDR3 DNA reads as TGCGCCAGCAGCTTGGAGGGGGAATTAACTGAAGCTTTCTTT.